The 9 T cell receptor beta chains in this list originate from one sample, sequenced in a study of regulatory T cells in long-lasting Graves disease. Indicated time point: newly diagnosed GD, antithyroid drugs for less than 3 months. RNA isolated from PBMCs was used to make the TCR library. Library construction for TCR beta used iRepertoire HTBI primers and Arm-PCR of CDR3 regions. TCRdb reprocessed the multiplex PCR reads via MiXCR and lists one record per CDR3 protein. The sample lists about 240,000 distinct CDR3 sequences; 20% were seen once. This material consisted of peripheral blood mononuclear cells (PBMCs), taken at new diagnosis, from a patient treated with antithyroid drugs. The receptors originated from a female donor with Graves disease.

This clonotype showed up many times. The chain employs TRBV6-1 and TRBJ2-5; 8 bases agree with TRBD1. After removal of 2 bases from V and 2 bases from J, the junction contained 16 bases not matched to a gene. The CDR3 contains 19 residues. Germline V gene lookup returns CDR1 MNHNS and CDR2 SASEGT. This CDR3 reads CASSEFPTFGDRLQETQYF. For the CDR3, the DNA is TGTGCCAGCAGTGAATTCCCAACCTTTGGGGACAGGCTACAAGAGACCCAGTACTTC.

This clonotype was seen just once. This chain joins TRBV12-3 or TRBV12-4 and TRBJ1-1; D perhaps matches TRBD1 (5 bases). CDR3 length equals 14 residues. The germline V and J ends were trimmed by 6 bases and 4 bases, with 15 bases remaining between them. The CDR3 nucleotides read TGTGCCAGCAGCCGGACGGGACCCTCCACTGAAGCTTTCTTT. It specifies CASSRTGPSTEAFF.

This clonotype occurred a few times. This may arise from a read error, as a much more abundant clone is one base away. V and J are TRBV28 and TRBJ2-4; D is perhaps TRBD1 or TRBD2 (6 bases each). Germline CDR1 reads MDHEN; CDR2 reads SYDVKM. Trimming pared 6 bases from V and 3 bases from J, leaving 9 bases between. The CDR3 length is 13 residues. The CDR3 DNA reads as TGTGCCAGCAGACAGGGAGGCAAAAACATTCAGTACTTC. Its protein product is CASRQGGKNIQYF.

This clonotype showed up many times. V is TRBV24-1 and J is TRBJ2-3, with TRBD2 identical over 11 bases. The CDR3 length is 17 residues. With 4 bases clipped from V and 1 base from J, the junction kept 6 bases outside the gene matches. Germline V gene data show CDR1 as KGHDR and CDR2 as SFDVKD. The CDR3 region is CATSDHPTSGGTDTQYF. The DNA of the CDR3 is TGTGCCACCAGTGACCACCCGACTAGCGGGGGCACAGATACGCAGTATTTT.

In DNA form, the CDR3 reads TGTGCCAGCAGCTTGTTATCCGGGGGCACTGAAGCTTTCTTT. Amino acid sequence: CASSLLSGGTEAFF. The chain joins TRBV5-6 to TRBJ1-1; maybe TRBD1 (5 bases). CDR3 length: 14 residues. V lost 1 base and J 4 bases, leaving 11 bases between the germline ends. Germline-derived CDR1 and CDR2 are SGHDT and YYEEEE.

This clonotype was detected many times. V and J are TRBV28 and TRBJ1-6; 7 bases match TRBD1. Trimming cost V 5 bases and J 6 bases; bases outside gene matches: 7. Germline V gives CDR1 MDHEN, CDR2 SYDVKM. The CDR3 covers 15 residues. The CDR3 DNA sequence: TGTGCCAGCAGTCCCCACAGGGGAGGTAATTCACCCCTCCACTTT. Translation: CASSPHRGGNSPLHF.

In the case of this clonotype: This likely reflects a read error, since a far larger clone is one base away. The V gene is TRBV11-2, the J gene TRBJ2-5; D not certain. TRBJ2-1 matches the DNA end more closely, so the J call is doubtful. This CDR3 contains 13 residues. Germline V gene sequence: CDR1 SGHAT, CDR2 FQNNGV. Here the CDR3 reads CASSLGPSNEQFF. The CDR3 region has the DNA TGTGCCAGCAGCCTCGGACCCAGCAATGAGCAGTTCTTC.

For this clonotype: This may be a read error, as it is one base from a much larger clone. The V and J genes are TRBV7-9 and TRBJ2-5; 7 bases fit TRBD2. CDR3 size: 14 residues. Per the germline V gene, CDR1 is SEHNR and CDR2 is FQNEAQ (reference sequence). In DNA form, the CDR3 reads TGTGCCAGCAGCTTAGCCGGACTAGAAGAGACCCGGTACTTC. This translates into CASSLAGLEETRYF. The full variable domain, its missing parts supplied by reference TRBV7-9 and TRBJ2-5, is DTGVSQNPRHKITKRGQNVTFRCDPISEHNRLYWYRQTLGQGPEFLTYFQNEAQLEKSRLLSDRFSAERPKGSFSTLEIQRTEQGDSAMYLCASSLAGLEETRYFGPGTRLLVL.

This clonotype was recorded at least ten times. The chain combines TRBV10-3 with TRBJ2-3, with a weak D call TRBD2 (5 bases). The CDR3 consists of 14 residues. Trimming shortened V by 7 bases and J by 6 bases, and 17 bases separated the two germline ends. Germline CDR1 is ENHRY and CDR2 is SYGVKD. CDR3 nucleotides: TGTGCCATCACCCCGGGTCCTACGGGGGATACGCAGTATTTT. Its protein is CAITPGPTGDTQYF.